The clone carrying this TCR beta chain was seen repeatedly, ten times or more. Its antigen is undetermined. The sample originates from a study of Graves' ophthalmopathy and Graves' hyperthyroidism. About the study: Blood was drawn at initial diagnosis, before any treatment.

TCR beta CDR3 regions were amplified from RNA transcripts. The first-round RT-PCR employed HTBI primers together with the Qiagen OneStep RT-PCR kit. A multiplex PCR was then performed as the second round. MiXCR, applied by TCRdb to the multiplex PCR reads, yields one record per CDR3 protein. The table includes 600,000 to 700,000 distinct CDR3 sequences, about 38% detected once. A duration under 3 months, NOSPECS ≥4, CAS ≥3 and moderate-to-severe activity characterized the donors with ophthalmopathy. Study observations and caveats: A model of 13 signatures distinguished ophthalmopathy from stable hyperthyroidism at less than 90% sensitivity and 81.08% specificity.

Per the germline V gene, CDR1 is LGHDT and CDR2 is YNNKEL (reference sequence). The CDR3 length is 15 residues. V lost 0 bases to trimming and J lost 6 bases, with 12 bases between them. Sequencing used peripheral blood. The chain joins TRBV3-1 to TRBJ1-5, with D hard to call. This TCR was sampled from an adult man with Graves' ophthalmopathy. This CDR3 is CASSQDRGRGQPQHF. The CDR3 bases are TGTGCCAGCAGCCAAGATCGAGGGAGAGGTCAGCCCCAGCATTTT.